This TCR beta chain originates from a study of spatial heterogeneity in lung cancer. This clonotype has at least ten counts. What it recognizes is unknown. Study-level results: Tumor mutation counts were tracked by expanded intratumoral alpha and beta TCR counts.

V was clipped by 3 bases and J by 4 bases, with 13 bases between them. The CDR3 runs to 15 residues. The sample's time point: sample taken at primary tumor resection. From the 5' RACE reads, TCRdb called clonotypes with MiXCR, one entry per CDR3 protein. Seen here are 10,000 or so distinct CDR3 sequences, about 9.3% observed once, and the top ten hold 9.5% to 15%. Sequenced here: lung tumor tissue, sampled at surgery. The gene calls are TRBV12-3 or TRBV12-4 and TRBJ1-5; perhaps TRBD1 as D (5 bases). The sequence was obtained from a female donor with early-stage non-small cell lung cancer. The CDR3 DNA follows: TGTGCCAGCAGTTTTTGGGGGATAGGTAATCAGCCCCAGCATTTT. It specifies CASSFWGIGNQPQHF.